The TCR beta chain under discussion was sequenced for a study of early T cells in non-severe SARS-CoV-2 infection. Whole-study context: Unsorted whole blood bulk RNA was sequenced, with unpaired chains.

Losses at the gene ends were 4 bases for V and 5 bases for J; bases not matched to a gene: 12. The CDR3 sequence is 16 residues long. Per germline, CDR1 DFQATT and CDR2 SNEGSKA (reference sequence). Unique molecular identifiers were added to individual cDNA molecules. Each CDR3 protein gets one entry after TCRdb re-called the 5' RACE reads with MiXCR. The table has 60,000 or so distinct CDR3 sequences, roughly an eighth seen once; the top ten hold more than 7.5%. Note on this clonotype: This may come from a read error, since a much larger clone is one base off.

This sequence originates from an adult who was a healthcare worker with PCR-confirmed SARS-CoV-2 infection or an uninfected control (not recorded which). This rearrangement joins TRBV20-1 to TRBJ2-2, with 8 nucleotides matching TRBD1. Sequencing was performed on whole blood. The CDR3 here is CSAIFRGQDETGELFF. CDR3 sequence (DNA): TGCAGTGCTATATTTCGGGGACAGGATGAAACCGGGGAGCTGTTTTTT.